A single sample is the source of the 7 T cell receptor beta chains below, sequenced in a study of cytomegalovirus exposure and HLA in healthy donors. This PCR relied on a set of 60 Vbeta primers and 13 Jbeta primers. Some clones are missing from TCRdb's copy, which holds only in-frame ones; the method was immunoSEQ multiplex PCR. Counted here are 65,000 to 85,000 clones, 65% to 85% occurring once; the ten biggest clones make up around 22%. Sequencing was done on a sample of PBMCs. The receptors were sampled from a woman aged 40 to 49 in good health and CMV-seropositive.

This rearrangement joins TRBV19 to TRBJ1-2; D is unclear. This CDR3 spans 15 amino acids. V lost 3 bases and J 5 bases, leaving 16 bases between the germline ends. The germline V gene encodes CDR1 LNHDA and CDR2 SQIVND (reference sequence). DNA for the CDR3: TGTGCCAGTAGTATCGTGGGTACTGGCGGATATGGCTACACCTTC. Its protein product is CASSIVGTGGYGYTF.

This clone appeared a few times. The chain has TRBV5-1 and TRBJ2-3, with D possibly TRBD2 on 5 matching bases. V lost 0 bases, J lost 0 bases, and 11 bases lay in between. The CDR3 has 16 residues. Germline CDR1 is SGHRS and CDR2 is YFSETQ. The CDR3 loop reads CASSLEPRTSTDTQYF. CDR3 in DNA: TGCGCCAGCAGCTTGGAACCTAGGACTAGCACAGATACGCAGTATTTT.

This clone was recorded a few times. The chain combines TRBV11-2 with TRBJ2-1, with 11 nucleotides matching TRBD2. This CDR3 spans 18 amino acids. Looked up from germline, CDR1 is SGHAT and CDR2 is FQNNGV. Germline trimming cut 5 bases from V and 4 bases from J; bases unmatched to any gene: 13. The CDR3 region is CASSTQGAGTSGYNEQFF. The CDR3 nucleotides read TGTGCCAGCAGCACCCAGGGGGCCGGGACTAGCGGATACAATGAGCAGTTCTTC.

The V gene is TRBV9, the J gene TRBJ2-1; 9 bases map to TRBD2. J lost 15 bases, V lost 3 bases, and 10 bases had no gene match. The CDR3 is 13 residues long. Germline V gene lookup returns CDR1 SGDLS and CDR2 YYNGEE. CDR3 bases: TGTGCCAGCAGCGACGGGACTAGCCTTCGGGGGTTCTTC. It is translated as CASSDGTSLRGFF.

The chain recombines TRBV30 with TRBJ2-7; D uncertain. Germline CDR1 and CDR2: GTSNPN and SVGIG (reference sequence). Trimming left V 5 bases short and J 4 bases short, with 18 bases between. The CDR3 has 14 residues. This chain's CDR3 is CAWSDKNRSYEQYF. The DNA for the CDR3 is TGTGCCTGGTCCGATAAAAACAGATCGTACGAGCAGTACTTC.

This chain joins TRBV4-1 and TRBJ1-4, with 7 bases lining up with TRBD1. The CDR3 totals 14 residues. The J segment lost 6 bases and the V segment lost 3 bases, leaving 4 bases of the junction unmatched. The germline gives CDR1 MGHRA, CDR2 YSYEKL. CDR3 amino acids: CASSHRQGDEKLFF. Here the CDR3 DNA reads TGCGCCAGCAGCCACCGACAGGGCGATGAAAAACTGTTTTTT.

This clone was seen once. V is TRBV5-1 and J is TRBJ2-1; TRBD1 agrees at 9 bases. V gave up 4 bases and J gave up 5 bases; unmatched junction bases: 7. The CDR3 loop spans 15 amino acids. Germline V gives CDR1 SGHRS, CDR2 YFSETQ. The CDR3 bases are TGCGCCAGCAGCCTTCGGACAGGGGTCAACAATGAGCAGTTCTTC. Its protein is CASSLRTGVNNEQFF. The full variable domain, with the rest looked up from reference TRBV5-1 and TRBJ2-1, is KAGVTQTPRYLIKTRGQQVTLSCSPISGHRSVSWYQQTPGQGLQFLFEYFSETQRNKGNFPGRFSGRQFSNSRSEMNVSTLELGDSALYLCASSLRTGVNNEQFFGPGTRLTVL.